One sample yielded the 29 T cell receptor beta chains listed below, sequenced in a study of tumor and adjacent non-tumor tissue in lung cancer. This sample's RNA came from whole unsorted tissue. Distant lung tissue was collected more than 3 cm away from the tumor edge. The library came from three nested PCR rounds adapted from ARM-PCR protocols. TCRdb redid the calling of the multiplex PCR reads with MiXCR, one entry per CDR3 protein. Of 60,000 to 65,000 distinct CDR3 sequences in the sample, about 63% were seen once. The sequenced sample was distant non-tumor lung tissue. Source of these receptors: an older man with non-small cell lung cancer.

With regard to this clonotype: A clone one base away is much larger, so this may be a read error. V is TRBV6-5 and J is TRBJ1-2, with D perhaps matching TRBD1 (6 bases). Per germline, CDR1 MNHEY and CDR2 SVGAGI. Between the trimmed V and J ends, which lost 4 bases and 4 bases, there was a span of 16 bases. The CDR3 is made up of 15 amino acids. The CDR3 here is CASSSSRTAVYGYTF. The CDR3 DNA follows: TGTGCCAGCAGTTCGTCTAGGACAGCTGTCTATGGCTACACCTTC.

In its sample, this clonotype was seen once. A read error may be the cause here, since a much bigger clone is one base away. The chain combines TRBV6-1 with TRBJ2-1; D could derive from TRBD1 or TRBD2 (6 bases each). The CDR3 runs to 14 residues. Germline V gene sequence: CDR1 MNHNS, CDR2 SASEGT. The CDR3 sequence: CTSSVGGNWNEQFF. Here the CDR3 DNA reads TGTACCAGCAGTGTAGGGGGGAACTGGAATGAGCAGTTCTTC.

Comment on this clonotype: This CDR3 fails to terminate in the conserved phenylalanine or tryptophan, so it likely reflects a read error. V gene TRBV28 combines with J gene TRBJ1-1; 7 nucleotides line up with TRBD1. The CDR3 spans 12 residues. CDR1 MDHEN and CDR2 SYDVKM come from the germline V gene. J gave up 8 bases and V 9 bases, and 9 bases lay outside the gene matches. The CDR3 is CASSPPDREAFY. The CDR3 bases are TGTGCCAGTAGTCCCCCGGACAGGGAAGCTTTCTAT.

Worth noting for this clonotype: Being one base from a much bigger clone, this may be a read error. V and J are TRBV28 and TRBJ2-4; possible D gene TRBD2, 5 bases. The CDR3 runs 17 residues. The V end was cut by 6 bases, the J end by 0 bases, with 18 bases between. Per the germline V gene, CDR1 is MDHEN and CDR2 is SYDVKM. The CDR3: CASRLIGVRLAKNIQYF. CDR3 nucleotides: TGTGCCAGCAGACTTATCGGGGTGCGCCTAGCCAAAAACATTCAGTACTTC.

A note on this clonotype: The junction departs from the called germline gene at one end, perhaps through a read error. The V gene is TRBV6-1, the J gene TRBJ1-1; no firm D call. CDR1 is MNHNS, CDR2 SASEGT, per germline. This CDR3 comprises 16 residues. Here the CDR3 DNA reads TGTGCCAGCAGTGAAGAAGGCAGAAGAATGAACGCTGAAGCTTTCTTT. Amino acids: CASSEEGRRMNAEAFF.

This clonotype was recorded a few times. The genes are TRBV28 and TRBJ1-2; the D gene is possibly TRBD1 (6 bases). CDR3 length equals 15 residues. Trimming stripped 7 bases from V and 4 bases from J, with 19 bases between. The germline V gene encodes CDR1 MDHEN and CDR2 SYDVKM. The DNA for the CDR3 is TGTGCCAGCATTTCCGGGACACGGAATCCCTATGGCTACACCTTC. Residues: CASISGTRNPYGYTF.

Notes on this clonotype: Just one base apart from a much larger clone, this may be a read error. J is TRBJ1-2 and V is TRBV5-1; D is perhaps TRBD1 (6 bases). V was pared by 4 bases and J by 3 bases, with 13 bases between. CDR1 is SGHRS and CDR2 is YFSETQ in the germline V gene. The CDR3 sequence is 14 residues long. The CDR3 coding sequence is TGCGCCAGCAGCCCCCCACAGGGCCACTATGGCTACACCTTC. It translates to CASSPPQGHYGYTF.

The chain joins TRBV6-5 to TRBJ1-2, with 7 bases matching TRBD1. V shed 8 bases and J 13 bases; nucleotides not matched to a gene: 10. The CDR3 sequence is 11 residues long. Germline-derived CDR1 and CDR2 are MNHEY and SVGAGI. The CDR3 DNA sequence: TGTGCCAGCGGACAGGTCTATGACTGCACCTTC. It specifies CASGQVYDCTF.

Of note for this clonotype: This could be a read error, since a much larger clone is one nucleotide away. The V call is TRBV20-1, the J call TRBJ2-3; the match to TRBD2 covers 15 bases. In germline, CDR1 is DFQATT, CDR2 SNEGSKA (reference sequence). The CDR3 length is 16 residues. The DNA of the CDR3 is TGCAGTGCTAGCTTGGGACTAGCGGGGGGAATGGATACGAAGTATTTT. The encoded protein is CSASLGLAGGMDTKYF.

This clonotype was seen at least ten times. The chain carries TRBV28 and TRBJ1-2; 8 nucleotides agree with TRBD1. This CDR3 is 14 amino acids long. With V trimmed by 6 bases and J by 8 bases, 11 bases remained unmatched. Germline values: CDR1 MDHEN, CDR2 SYDVKM. The CDR3 loop is CASRRQGSRRGYTF. The DNA of the CDR3 is TGTGCCAGCAGGAGACAGGGGTCGAGACGCGGCTACACCTTC.

As to this clonotype: Its ends do not fully match the called genes, so a read error is possible. The chain joins TRBV11-2 to TRBJ2-2; D perhaps matches TRBD2 (5 bases). The germline V gene encodes CDR1 SGHAT and CDR2 FQNNGV. The CDR3 loop spans 16 amino acids. The CDR3 bases are TGTGCCAGCAGCCTACATTGGACGTTGTTCGCCGGGGAGCGGTTTTTT. Amino acid sequence: CASSLHWTLFAGERFF.

The chain employs TRBV20-1 and TRBJ1-4; 9 bases map to TRBD1. J lost 9 bases, V lost 0 bases, and 8 bases had no gene match. This CDR3 is built from 15 residues. Germline V CDR1 and CDR2: DFQATT, SNEGSKA (reference sequence). CDR3 DNA sequence: TGCAGTGCTAGAGAGGAGGACAGGGGTTCCCAAAAACTGTTTTTT. Its protein product is CSAREEDRGSQKLFF.

Of note for this clonotype: Possible read error: a much larger clone is one base away. The CDR3 end shows no conserved phenylalanine or tryptophan, and so a read error is likely. The chain recombines TRBV20-1 with TRBJ2-3, with 7 bases matching TRBD1. The junction had 0 bases not matched to a gene; V was cut back by 0 bases and J by 3 bases. Per the germline V gene, CDR1 is DFQATT and CDR2 is SNEGSKA (reference sequence). The CDR3 extends over 13 amino acids. CDR3 bases: TGCAGTGCTAGAGAACAGGGGACAGATACGCAGTATCTT. Translating gives CSAREQGTDTQYL.

As to this clonotype: Possible read error: a much larger clone is one base away. This chain uses TRBV10-3 with TRBJ2-7; TRBD2 matches at 8 bases. Germline lookup yields CDR1 ENHRY and CDR2 SYGVKD. This CDR3 comprises 13 residues. In DNA form, the CDR3 reads TGTACCATTTCGGGACTAGACTACTACGAGCAGTACTTC. The encoded protein is CTISGLDYYEQYF.

As for this clonotype: At one boundary the junction diverges from the germline segment, which might be a read error. This sequence joins TRBV20-1 and TRBJ2-7; 9 bases line up with TRBD2. Germline CDR1 DFQATT, CDR2 SNEGSKA (reference sequence). The CDR3 length is 14 residues. CDR3 DNA sequence: TGCAGTGCTAGAGTCCTAGCGGGGTCCTACGAGCAGCACTTC. Its translation is CSARVLAGSYEQHF.

In the case of this clonotype: A much larger clone sits a single nucleotide away, making a read error possible. The chain uses TRBV20-1 and TRBJ1-2; 8 bases map to TRBD1. The CDR3 sequence is 11 residues long. In germline, CDR1 is DFQATT, CDR2 SNEGSKA (reference sequence). V gave up 8 bases and J gave up 10 bases; unmatched junction bases: 9. The CDR3 reads CSSRTGNVYTF. The CDR3 region has the DNA TGCAGTTCACGGACAGGGAATGTCTACACCTTC.

This chain links TRBV4-2 with TRBJ1-1; D is unclear. Germline V gene lookup returns CDR1 LGHNA and CDR2 YNFKEQ. The V end lost 5 bases, the J end lost 3 bases, and 10 bases lay between the germline ends. This CDR3 spans 13 amino acids. CDR3 region: CASSYDEYTEAFF. For the CDR3, the DNA is TGTGCCAGCAGCTACGACGAGTACACTGAAGCTTTCTTT.

About this clonotype: This likely comes from a read error, as the CDR3 has no conserved phenylalanine or tryptophan at its end. This chain uses TRBV4-2 with TRBJ2-1; maybe TRBD2 (5 bases). Germline V gene lookup returns CDR1 LGHNA and CDR2 YNFKEQ. There are 15 residues in the CDR3. In DNA form, the CDR3 reads TGCGCCAGCAGCCGAAGCGGAACCTCCTACAATGAGCAGTTCTTA. This encodes CASSRSGTSYNEQFL.

Notes on this clonotype: This may arise from a read error, as a much more abundant clone is one base away. This chain uses TRBV10-3 with TRBJ2-7, with TRBD2 identical over 9 bases. Germline loops: CDR1 ENHRY, CDR2 SYGVKD. The CDR3 is 14 amino acids. CDR3 in amino acids: CAISALAGDYKQYF. The DNA for the CDR3 is TGTGCCATCAGCGCTTTAGCGGGGGACTACAAGCAGTACTTC.

As concerns this clonotype: This may arise from a read error, as a much more abundant clone is one base away. The V and J genes are TRBV5-5 and TRBJ2-3, with TRBD1 matching over 7 bases. CDR1 is SGHKS and CDR2 is YYEKEE in the germline V gene (reference sequence). CDR3 length equals 15 residues. The trim removed 4 bases at V and 3 bases at J, leaving 8 bases unmatched. The CDR3 region is CASSKTGVRTDTQYF. For the CDR3, the DNA is TGTGCCAGCAGCAAAACAGGGGTGCGGACAGATACGCAGTATTTT.

This clonotype was observed at least ten times. V gene TRBV27 combines with J gene TRBJ2-1, with TRBD2 matching 8 bases. Germline values: CDR1 MNHEY, CDR2 SMNVEV (reference sequence). The V segment lost 2 bases and the J segment 8 bases; nucleotides outside the gene matches: 11. The CDR3 covers 16 residues. CDR3 DNA sequence: TGTGCCAGCAGTTTAATGCAGCGGGGGCTTCAAGATGAGCAGTTCTTC. Translating gives CASSLMQRGLQDEQFF.

Comments on this clonotype: Because the CDR3 is missing its conserved closing phenylalanine or tryptophan, this is likely a read error. V usage is TRBV11-2 and J usage is TRBJ2-3; D not resolved. Trimming pared 1 base from V and 2 bases from J, leaving 16 bases between. Germline V gene data show CDR1 as SGHAT and CDR2 as FQNNGV. There are 17 residues in the CDR3. Here the CDR3 DNA reads TGTGCCAGCAGCTTAGTGCAGGTGATTTCTTCCACAGATACGCAGTATTTA. This encodes CASSLVQVISSTDTQYL.

In its sample, this clonotype was seen a few times. The V call is TRBV20-1, the J call TRBJ2-7; 7 nucleotides agree with TRBD1. Germline-derived CDR1 and CDR2 are DFQATT and SNEGSKA (reference sequence). The CDR3 extends over 16 amino acids. The V gene end was trimmed by 3 bases and the J gene end by 3 bases; junction bases not matched to a gene: 14. The CDR3 sequence is CSASLQGEQRFYEQYF. The CDR3 nucleotides read TGCAGTGCTAGTCTTCAGGGGGAACAGCGATTCTACGAGCAGTACTTC.

This clonotype was detected many times. The rearrangement joins TRBV29-1 to TRBJ2-3, with D unresolved. V was shortened by 7 bases and J by 5 bases, with 10 bases between the two germline ends. Germline V gives CDR1 SQVTM, CDR2 ANQGSEA. The CDR3 length is 11 residues. The DNA for the CDR3 is TGCAGCGCCTTCCGAATAGATACGCAGTATTTT. Residues: CSAFRIDTQYF.

This clonotype was detected a few times. This sequence joins TRBV5-1 and TRBJ2-1, with D possibly matching TRBD2 (5 bases). The CDR3 runs 13 residues. V was clipped by 4 bases and J by 8 bases, with 13 bases between them. Germline lookup yields CDR1 SGHRS and CDR2 YFSETQ. CDR3 region: CASSPLALDEQFF. CDR3 in DNA: TGCGCCAGCAGCCCCCTAGCTCTCGATGAGCAGTTCTTC. Combining the CDR3 with reference TRBV5-1 and TRBJ2-1 gives the whole variable domain KAGVTQTPRYLIKTRGQQVTLSCSPISGHRSVSWYQQTPGQGLQFLFEYFSETQRNKGNFPGRFSGRQFSNSRSEMNVSTLELGDSALYLCASSPLALDEQFFGPGTRLTVL.

This clonotype showed up many times. The chain has TRBV30 and TRBJ2-7, with D unresolved. The CDR3 consists of 13 residues. Germline CDR1 GTSNPN, CDR2 SVGIG (reference sequence). V lost 2 bases and J 4 bases, leaving 12 bases between the germline ends. The CDR3 nucleotides read TGTGCCTGGAGTCCAAACACAGCGTACGAGCAGTACTTC. Translation: CAWSPNTAYEQYF.

This clonotype has just one count. The conserved closing phenylalanine or tryptophan is absent in this CDR3, likely reflecting a read error. The limits of the CDR3 on the DNA are not certain, so only TCRdb's listed CDR3 is given. The V gene is TRBV11-2, the J gene TRBJ1-1. Per the germline V gene, CDR1 is SGHAT and CDR2 is FQNNGV. The CDR3 is 14 residues long, counting both termini. This CDR3 reads CASSLSLVYTETFL.

The V and J genes are TRBV5-1 and TRBJ2-4, with a tentative D call TRBD2 (6 bases). Trimming removed 1 base at V and 7 bases at J, with 9 bases between. Germline CDR1 SGHRS, CDR2 YFSETQ. The CDR3 loop spans 13 amino acids. CDR3 DNA: TGCGCCAGCAGCTTGTCTCGGGGGAACATTCAGTACTTC. This gives the protein CASSLSRGNIQYF.

Notes on this clonotype: The junction departs from germline at one end; a sequencing error may be responsible. The chain employs TRBV11-1 and TRBJ2-7; tentatively, D is TRBD2 (5 bases). The CDR3 is 16 residues long. Looked up from germline, CDR1 is SGHAT and CDR2 is FQDESV (reference sequence). The CDR3 nucleotides read TGTGCCAGCGGCTTAGCGCGATTAGCTGACTTCTACGAGCAGTACTTC. It encodes CASGLARLADFYEQYF.